The rows below give T cell receptor beta chains drawn from one sample of a study of cytomegalovirus exposure and HLA in healthy donors. Sequencing was performed with immunoSEQ multiplex PCR; in TCRdb, only in-frame clones are kept and a portion is missing. The table includes about 100,000 clones, around 60% detected once. Specimen: PBMCs. Receptors were obtained from a human donor in good health. Each CDR3 is given with its conserved first and last residue. The order of the fields is V gene, D gene, J gene, clone size, CDR3 DNA, CDR3 protein. D genes are given only for firm matches. Clone size appears in some rows only: once, few, many, or a class for an expanded clone.

TRBV6-5,NA,TRBJ1-4,NA,TGTGCCAGCAGACCAGGGAAAAACCCTACGAGAGAACTGTTTTTT,CASRPGKNPTRELFF
TRBV7-9,TRBD2,TRBJ2-1,once,TGTGCCAGCAGCTTGGAGGGGACTAGCGGGAGGGTTGAGCAGTTCTTC,CASSLEGTSGRVEQFF
TRBV27,NA,TRBJ1-2,NA,TGTGCCAGCAGTCAACAGCCCCGCTATGGCTACACCTTC,CASSQQPRYGYTF
TRBV27,NA,TRBJ1-2,NA,TGTGCCAGCAGTTTATCGGCCGGGACATCAGGACCTAACTATGGCTACACCTTC,CASSLSAGTSGPNYGYTF
TRBV5-1,NA,TRBJ1-4,NA,TGCGCCAGCAGCTTGGTAGGGGCAACTAATGAAAAACTGTTTTTT,CASSLVGATNEKLFF
TRBV6-4,NA,TRBJ2-1,NA,TGTGCCAGCAGTGACTCTCGCTTTGGGAGTGAGCAGTTCTTC,CASSDSRFGSEQFF
TRBV10-1,TRBD2,TRBJ2-3,NA,TGCGCCAGCAGTCCAGGACTAGCGGGGGGGGATACGCAGTATTTT,CASSPGLAGGDTQYF
TRBV15,TRBD2,TRBJ2-4,once,TGTGCCACCAGCAGAGGCAGGGAGGGGTCCAAAAACATTCAGTACTTC,CATSRGREGSKNIQYF
TRBV2,TRBD1,TRBJ1-3,NA,TGTGCCAGCAGTGTTTGGTCGGGACAGGGAAGGAGCTTTGGAAACACCATATATTTT,CASSVWSGQGRSFGNTIYF
TRBV5-1,TRBD1,TRBJ2-5,few,TGCGCCAGTCATACAGGGGGCGCCGAGACCCAGTACTTC,CASHTGGAETQYF
TRBV16,NA,TRBJ2-3,NA,TGTGCCAGCAGCCATGGGCGAGATACGCAGTATTTT,CASSHGRDTQYF
TRBV4-1,NA,TRBJ2-3,NA,TGCGCCAGCAGCCTCGACAGGAGCGGTACGCAGTATTTT,CASSLDRSGTQYF
TRBV28,NA,TRBJ1-5,NA,TGTGCCAGCAGTTTACGGAATCAGCCCCAGCATTTT,CASSLRNQPQHF
TRBV5-6,TRBD1,TRBJ1-5,NA,TGTGCCAGCTCCGCTGGTGGGACAGCTAGCAATCAGCCCCAGCATTTT,CASSAGGTASNQPQHF
TRBV19,TRBD2,TRBJ2-2,few,TGTGCCAGTAGTATAGAACTGGGACTAGCGTACGGCGGGGAGCTGTTTTTT,CASSIELGLAYGGELFF
TRBV7-2,NA,TRBJ2-2,few,TGTGCCAGCAGCTTTAGAACTCCGAACACCGGGGAGCTGTTTTTT,CASSFRTPNTGELFF
TRBV27,TRBD2,TRBJ2-7,NA,TGTGCCAGCAGTAGACGGGGACTAGGGTACGAGCAGTACTTC,CASSRRGLGYEQYF
TRBV29-1,TRBD1,TRBJ2-2,NA,TGCAGCGGAAGGACAGGGGGAACCGGGGAGCTGTTTTTT,CSGRTGGTGELFF
TRBV4-1,TRBD2,TRBJ2-2,NA,TGCGCCAGCAGCCATAGGACTAGCGGGAGCCTGAACACCGGGGAGCTGTTTTTT,CASSHRTSGSLNTGELFF
TRBV4-1,NA,TRBJ1-4,once,TGCGCCAGCAGCCAAGATTCGGGAATCAGGGAAAAACTGTTTTTT,CASSQDSGIREKLFF
TRBV7-9,NA,TRBJ1-2,NA,TGTGCCAGCAGCCTATCGGGGATGGTTCTTTATGGCTACACCTTC,CASSLSGMVLYGYTF
TRBV30,TRBD1,TRBJ2-7,NA,TGTGCCTGGAAACGAGGGGGCCGCGGCTCCTACGAGCAGTACTTC,CAWKRGGRGSYEQYF
TRBV5-1,NA,TRBJ2-5,NA,TGCGCCAGCAGCCCGAGTCCCCAAGAGACCCAGTACTTC,CASSPSPQETQYF